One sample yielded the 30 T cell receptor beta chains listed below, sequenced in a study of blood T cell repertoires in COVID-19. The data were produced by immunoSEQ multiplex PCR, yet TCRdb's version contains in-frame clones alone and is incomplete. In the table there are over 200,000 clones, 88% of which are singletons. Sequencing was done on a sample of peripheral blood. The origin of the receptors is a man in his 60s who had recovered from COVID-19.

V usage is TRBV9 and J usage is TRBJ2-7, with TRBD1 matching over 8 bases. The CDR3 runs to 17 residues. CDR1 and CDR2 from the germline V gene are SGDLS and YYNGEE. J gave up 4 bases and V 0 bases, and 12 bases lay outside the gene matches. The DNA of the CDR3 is TGTGCCAGCAGCGTAGGGGCAGGGGACAGGTCGGGGTACGAGCAGTACTTC. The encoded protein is CASSVGAGDRSGYEQYF. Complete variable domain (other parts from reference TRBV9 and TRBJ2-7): DSGVTQTPKHLITATGQRVTLRCSPRSGDLSVYWYQQSLDQGLQFLIQYYNGEERAKGNILERFSAQQFPDLHSELNLSSLELGDSALYFCASSVGAGDRSGYEQYFGPGTRLTVT.

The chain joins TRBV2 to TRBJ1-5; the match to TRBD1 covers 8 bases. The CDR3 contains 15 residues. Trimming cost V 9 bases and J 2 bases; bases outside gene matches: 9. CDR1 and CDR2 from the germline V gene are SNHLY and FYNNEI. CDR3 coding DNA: TGTGCCAGTCGACCGGACAGGGCGGGCAATCAGCCCCAGCATTTT. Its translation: CASRPDRAGNQPQHF.

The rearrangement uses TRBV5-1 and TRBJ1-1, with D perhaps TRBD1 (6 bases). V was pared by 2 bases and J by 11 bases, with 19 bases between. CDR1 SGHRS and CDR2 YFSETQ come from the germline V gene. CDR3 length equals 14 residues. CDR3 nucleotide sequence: TGCGCCAGCAGCTTCGGTCAGGGGCCCTTTCGGGCTTTCTTT. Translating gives CASSFGQGPFRAFF.

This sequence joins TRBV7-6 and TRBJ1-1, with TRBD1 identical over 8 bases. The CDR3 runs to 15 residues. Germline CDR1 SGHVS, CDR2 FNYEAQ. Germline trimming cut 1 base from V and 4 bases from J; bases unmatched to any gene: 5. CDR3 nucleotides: TGTGCCAGCAGCTTAGGCACAGGGGGTGGCACTGAAGCTTTCTTT. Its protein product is CASSLGTGGGTEAFF.

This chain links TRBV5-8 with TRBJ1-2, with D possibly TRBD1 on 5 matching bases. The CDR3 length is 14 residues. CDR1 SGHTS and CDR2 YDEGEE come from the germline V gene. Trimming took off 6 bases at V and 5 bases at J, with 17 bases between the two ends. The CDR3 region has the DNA TGTGCCAGCACCAGCTGGGGGAGGCATTATGGCTACACCTTC. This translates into CASTSWGRHYGYTF.

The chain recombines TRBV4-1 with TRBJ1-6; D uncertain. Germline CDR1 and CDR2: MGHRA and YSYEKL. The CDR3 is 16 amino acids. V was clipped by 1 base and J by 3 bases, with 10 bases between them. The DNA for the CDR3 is TGCGCCAGCAGCCAAGTCCCGGCGGACTATAATTCACCCCTCCACTTT. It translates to CASSQVPADYNSPLHF.

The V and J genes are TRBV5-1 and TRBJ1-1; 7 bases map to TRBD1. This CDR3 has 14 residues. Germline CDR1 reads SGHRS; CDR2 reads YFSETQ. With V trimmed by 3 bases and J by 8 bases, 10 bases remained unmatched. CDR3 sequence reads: CASSYWDSDPEAFF. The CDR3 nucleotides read TGCGCCAGCAGCTACTGGGACAGTGACCCCGAAGCTTTCTTT.

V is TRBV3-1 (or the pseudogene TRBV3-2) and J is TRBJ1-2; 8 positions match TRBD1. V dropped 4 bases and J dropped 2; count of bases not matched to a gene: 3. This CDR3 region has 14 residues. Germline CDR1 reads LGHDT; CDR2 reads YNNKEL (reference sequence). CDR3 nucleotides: TGTGCCAGCAGCCCGGGACAGGCGAACTATGGCTACACCTTC. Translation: CASSPGQANYGYTF.

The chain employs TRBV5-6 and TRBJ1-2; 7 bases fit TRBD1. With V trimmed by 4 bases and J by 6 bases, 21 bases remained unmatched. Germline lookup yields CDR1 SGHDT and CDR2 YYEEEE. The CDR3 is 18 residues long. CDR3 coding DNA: TGTGCCAGCAGCATTTCCTACCGGGACAGCTTGTTTGCGAATGGCTACACCTTC. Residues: CASSISYRDSLFANGYTF.

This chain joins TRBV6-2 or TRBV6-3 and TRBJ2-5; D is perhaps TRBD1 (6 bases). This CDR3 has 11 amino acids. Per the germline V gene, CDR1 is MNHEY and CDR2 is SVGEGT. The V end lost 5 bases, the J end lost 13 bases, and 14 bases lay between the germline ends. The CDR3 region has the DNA TGTGCCAGCAGTCAACAGGGAGCTCTGTACTTC. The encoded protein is CASSQQGALYF.

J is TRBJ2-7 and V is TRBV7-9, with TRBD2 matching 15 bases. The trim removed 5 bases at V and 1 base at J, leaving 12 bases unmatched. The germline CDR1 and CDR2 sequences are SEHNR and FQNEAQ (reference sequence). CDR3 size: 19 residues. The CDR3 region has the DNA TGTGCCAGCAGCACCTGGACTAGCGGGGGGGCCGAAAGGTCCTACGAGCAGTACTTC. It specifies CASSTWTSGGAERSYEQYF. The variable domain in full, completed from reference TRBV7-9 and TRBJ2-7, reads DTGVSQNPRHKITKRGQNVTFRCDPISEHNRLYWYRQTLGQGPEFLTYFQNEAQLEKSRLLSDRFSAERPKGSFSTLEIQRTEQGDSAMYLCASSTWTSGGAERSYEQYFGPGTRLTVT.

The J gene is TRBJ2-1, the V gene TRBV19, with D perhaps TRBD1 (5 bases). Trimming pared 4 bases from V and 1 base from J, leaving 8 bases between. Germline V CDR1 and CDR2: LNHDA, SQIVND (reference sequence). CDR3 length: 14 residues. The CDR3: CASSTQGSYNEQFF. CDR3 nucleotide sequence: TGTGCCAGTAGTACTCAGGGATCCTACAATGAGCAGTTCTTC.

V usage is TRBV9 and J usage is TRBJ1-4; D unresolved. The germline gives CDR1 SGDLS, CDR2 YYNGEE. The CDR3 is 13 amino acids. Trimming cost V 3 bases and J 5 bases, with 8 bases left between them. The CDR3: CASSAPANEKLFF. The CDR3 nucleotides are TGTGCCAGCAGCGCCCCCGCGAATGAAAAACTGTTTTTT.

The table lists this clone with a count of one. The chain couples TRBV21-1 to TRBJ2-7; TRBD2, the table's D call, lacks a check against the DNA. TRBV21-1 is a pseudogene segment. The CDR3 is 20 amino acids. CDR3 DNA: TGTGCCACCCATAGCCCCCCCGGTACTCGGGGGGGCTGGAAACTGAAGAAACAGTACTTC. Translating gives CATHSPPGTRGGWKLKKQYF.

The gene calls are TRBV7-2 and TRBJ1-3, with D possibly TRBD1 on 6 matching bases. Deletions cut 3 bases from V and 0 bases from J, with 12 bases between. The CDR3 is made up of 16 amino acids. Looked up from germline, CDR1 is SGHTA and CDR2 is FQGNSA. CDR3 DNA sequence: TGTGCCAGCAGCTTCCCCGGGACAACCTCTGGAAACACCATATATTTT. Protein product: CASSFPGTTSGNTIYF.

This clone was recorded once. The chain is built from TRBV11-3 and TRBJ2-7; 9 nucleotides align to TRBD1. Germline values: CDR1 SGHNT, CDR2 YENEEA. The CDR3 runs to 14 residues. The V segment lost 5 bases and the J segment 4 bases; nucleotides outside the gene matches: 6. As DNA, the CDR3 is TGTGCCAGCAGCCCGCGGGACAGGGAATACGAGCAGTACTTC. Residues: CASSPRDREYEQYF.

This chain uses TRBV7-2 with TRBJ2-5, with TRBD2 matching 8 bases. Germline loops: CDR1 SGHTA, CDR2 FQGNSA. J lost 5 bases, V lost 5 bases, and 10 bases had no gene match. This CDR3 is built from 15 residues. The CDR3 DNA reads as TGTGCCAGCAGCGCAAACGGGGGGGCCAGGGAGACCCAGTACTTC. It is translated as CASSANGGARETQYF. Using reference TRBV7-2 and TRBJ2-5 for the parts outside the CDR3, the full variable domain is GAGVSQSPSNKVTEKGKDVELRCDPISGHTALYWYRQSLGQGLEFLIYFQGNSAPDKSGLPSDRFSAERTGGSVSTLTIQRTQQEDSAVYLCASSANGGARETQYFGPGTRLLVL.

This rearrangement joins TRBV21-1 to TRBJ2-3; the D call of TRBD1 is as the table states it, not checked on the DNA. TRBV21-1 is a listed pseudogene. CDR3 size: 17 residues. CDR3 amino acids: CASSKAQGRARTDTQYF. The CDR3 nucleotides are TGTGCCAGCAGCAAAGCGCAGGGTAGGGCTCGCACAGATACGCAGTATTTT.

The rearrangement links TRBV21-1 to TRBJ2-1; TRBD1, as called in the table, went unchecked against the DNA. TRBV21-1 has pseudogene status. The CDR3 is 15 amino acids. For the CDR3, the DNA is TGTGCCAGCAGCATGGACAGGGCTATCCACAATGAGCAGTTCTTC. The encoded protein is CASSMDRAIHNEQFF.

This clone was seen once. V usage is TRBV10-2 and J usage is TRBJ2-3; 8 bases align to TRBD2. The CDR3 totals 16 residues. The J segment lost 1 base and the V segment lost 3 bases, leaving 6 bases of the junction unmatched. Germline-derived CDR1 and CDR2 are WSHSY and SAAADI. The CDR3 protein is CASSEPRGAGTDTQYF. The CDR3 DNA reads TGCGCCAGCAGTGAACCGCGGGGGGCCGGCACAGATACGCAGTATTTT.

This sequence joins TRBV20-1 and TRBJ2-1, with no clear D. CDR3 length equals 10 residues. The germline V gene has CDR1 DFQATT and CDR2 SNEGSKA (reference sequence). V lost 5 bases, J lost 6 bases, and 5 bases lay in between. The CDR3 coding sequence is TGCAGTGCTGGGCGCAATGAGCAGTTCTTC. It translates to CSAGRNEQFF.

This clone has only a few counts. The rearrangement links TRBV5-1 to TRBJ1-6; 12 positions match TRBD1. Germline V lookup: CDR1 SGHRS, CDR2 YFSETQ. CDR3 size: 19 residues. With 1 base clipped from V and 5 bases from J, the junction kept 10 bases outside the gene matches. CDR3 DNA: TGCGCCAGCAGCTTGCGGGACAGGGGGCGAATTATCGATAATTCACCCCTCCACTTT. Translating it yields CASSLRDRGRIIDNSPLHF.

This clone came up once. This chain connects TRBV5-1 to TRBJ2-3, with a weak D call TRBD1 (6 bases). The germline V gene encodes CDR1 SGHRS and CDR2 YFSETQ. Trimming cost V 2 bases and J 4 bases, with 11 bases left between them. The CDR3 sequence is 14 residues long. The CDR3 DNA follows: TGCGCCAGCAGCTTCCGGCAGGGGTCAGATACGCAGTATTTT. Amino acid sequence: CASSFRQGSDTQYF.

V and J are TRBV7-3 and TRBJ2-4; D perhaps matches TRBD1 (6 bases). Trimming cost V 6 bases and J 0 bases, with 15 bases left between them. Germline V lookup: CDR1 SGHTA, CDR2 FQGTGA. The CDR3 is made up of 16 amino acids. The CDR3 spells CASSPSGELAKNIQYF. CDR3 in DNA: TGTGCCAGCAGTCCCTCAGGGGAACTAGCCAAAAACATTCAGTACTTC.

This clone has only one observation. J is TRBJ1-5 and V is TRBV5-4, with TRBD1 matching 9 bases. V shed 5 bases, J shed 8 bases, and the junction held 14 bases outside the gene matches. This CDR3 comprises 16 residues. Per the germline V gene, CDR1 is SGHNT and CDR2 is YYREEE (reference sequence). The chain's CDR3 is CASSDGGTGITEPQHF. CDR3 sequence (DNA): TGTGCCAGCAGTGACGGCGGGACAGGGATAACTGAGCCCCAGCATTTT.

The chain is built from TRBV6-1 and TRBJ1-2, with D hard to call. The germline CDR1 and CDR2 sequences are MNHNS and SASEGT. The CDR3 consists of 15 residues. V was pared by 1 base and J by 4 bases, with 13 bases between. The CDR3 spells CASSEVGVAAYGYTF. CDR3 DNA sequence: TGTGCCAGCAGTGAAGTCGGGGTCGCGGCCTATGGCTACACCTTC.

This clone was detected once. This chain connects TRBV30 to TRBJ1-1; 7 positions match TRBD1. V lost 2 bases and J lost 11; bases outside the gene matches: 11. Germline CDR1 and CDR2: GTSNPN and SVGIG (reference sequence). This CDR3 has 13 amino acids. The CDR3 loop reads CAWSPLGTGVAFF. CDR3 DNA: TGTGCCTGGAGTCCACTGGGTACAGGGGTCGCTTTCTTT. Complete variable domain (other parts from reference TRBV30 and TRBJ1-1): SQTIHQWPATLVQPVGSPLSLECTVEGTSNPNLYWYRQAAGRGLQLLFYSVGIGQISSEVPQNLSASRPQDRQFILSSKKLLLSDSGFYLCAWSPLGTGVAFFGQGTRLTVV.

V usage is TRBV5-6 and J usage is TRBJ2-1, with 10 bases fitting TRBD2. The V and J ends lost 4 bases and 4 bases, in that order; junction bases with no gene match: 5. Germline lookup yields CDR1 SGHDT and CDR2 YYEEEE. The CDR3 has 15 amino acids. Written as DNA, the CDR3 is TGTGCCAGCAGCCCACTAGCGGGACGGTACAATGAGCAGTTCTTC. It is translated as CASSPLAGRYNEQFF. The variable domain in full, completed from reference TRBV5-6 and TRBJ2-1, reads DAGVTQSPTHLIKTRGQQVTLRCSPKSGHDTVSWYQQALGQGPQFIFQYYEEEERQRGNFPDRFSGHQFPNYSSELNVNALLLGDSALYLCASSPLAGRYNEQFFGPGTRLTVL.

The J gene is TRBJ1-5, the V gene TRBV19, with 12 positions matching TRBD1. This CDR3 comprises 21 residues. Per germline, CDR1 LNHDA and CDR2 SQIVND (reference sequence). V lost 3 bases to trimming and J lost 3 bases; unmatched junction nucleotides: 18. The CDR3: CASSILPPGTGGLFFNQPQHF. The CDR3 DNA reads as TGTGCCAGTAGTATCCTTCCCCCCGGGACAGGGGGCCTGTTCTTCAATCAGCCCCAGCATTTT.

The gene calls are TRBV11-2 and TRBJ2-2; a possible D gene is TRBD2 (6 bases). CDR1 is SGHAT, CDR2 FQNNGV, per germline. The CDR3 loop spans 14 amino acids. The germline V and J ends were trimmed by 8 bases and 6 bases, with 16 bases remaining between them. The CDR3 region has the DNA TGTGCCAGCCGGACTACGGGTGGGGCCGGGGAGCTGTTTTTT. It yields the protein CASRTTGGAGELFF.